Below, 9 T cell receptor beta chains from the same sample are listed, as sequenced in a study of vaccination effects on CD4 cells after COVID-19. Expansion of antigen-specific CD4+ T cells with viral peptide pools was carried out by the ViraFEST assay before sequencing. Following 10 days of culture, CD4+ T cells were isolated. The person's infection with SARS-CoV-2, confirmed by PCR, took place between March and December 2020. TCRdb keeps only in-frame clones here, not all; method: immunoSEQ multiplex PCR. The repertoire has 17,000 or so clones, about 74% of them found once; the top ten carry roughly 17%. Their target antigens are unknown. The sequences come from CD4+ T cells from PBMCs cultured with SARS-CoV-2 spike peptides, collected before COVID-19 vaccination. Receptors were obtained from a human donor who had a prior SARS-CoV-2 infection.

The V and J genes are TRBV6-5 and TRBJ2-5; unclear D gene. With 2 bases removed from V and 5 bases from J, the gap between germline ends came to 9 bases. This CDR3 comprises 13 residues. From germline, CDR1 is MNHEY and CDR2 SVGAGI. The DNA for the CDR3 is TGTGCCAGCAGTTACGGGAACCGGGAGACCCAGTACTTC. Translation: CASSYGNRETQYF.

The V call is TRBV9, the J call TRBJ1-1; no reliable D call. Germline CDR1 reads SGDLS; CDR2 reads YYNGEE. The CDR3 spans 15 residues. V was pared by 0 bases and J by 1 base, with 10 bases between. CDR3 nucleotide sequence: TGTGCCAGCAGCGTAGTGCCGGGTAAGAACACTGAAGCTTTCTTT. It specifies CASSVVPGKNTEAFF.

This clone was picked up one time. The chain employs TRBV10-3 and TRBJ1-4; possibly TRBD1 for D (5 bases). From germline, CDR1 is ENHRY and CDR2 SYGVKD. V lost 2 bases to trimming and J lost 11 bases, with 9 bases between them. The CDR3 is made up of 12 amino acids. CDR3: CAISEQGEKLFF. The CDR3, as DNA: TGTGCCATCAGTGAGCAGGGCGAGAAACTGTTTTTT.

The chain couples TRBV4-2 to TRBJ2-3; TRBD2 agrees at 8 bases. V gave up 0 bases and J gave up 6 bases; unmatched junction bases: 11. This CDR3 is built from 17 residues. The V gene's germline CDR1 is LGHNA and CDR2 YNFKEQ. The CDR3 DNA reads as TGTGCCAGCAGCCAAGAATCAGCGGGGGCCCCAGGGGATACGCAGTATTTT. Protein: CASSQESAGAPGDTQYF.

In nucleotides, the CDR3 is TGTGCCAGCAGTGAGCAGCTAGCGGTAAAGTACGAGCAGTACTTC. This sequence encodes CASSEQLAVKYEQYF. V is TRBV2 and J is TRBJ2-7, with 7 bases fitting TRBD2. V shed 3 bases, J shed 4 bases, and the junction held 9 bases outside the gene matches. The CDR3 contains 15 residues. Per germline, CDR1 SNHLY and CDR2 FYNNEI.

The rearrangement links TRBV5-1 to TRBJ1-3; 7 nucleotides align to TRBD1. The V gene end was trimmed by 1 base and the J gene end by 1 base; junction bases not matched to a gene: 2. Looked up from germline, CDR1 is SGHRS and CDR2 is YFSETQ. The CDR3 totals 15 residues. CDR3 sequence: CASSLSGGSGNTIYF. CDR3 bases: TGCGCCAGCAGCTTGTCAGGGGGTTCTGGAAACACCATATATTTT.

CDR3: CATRPRPHEQYF. The CDR3 region has the DNA TGTGCCACCAGACCTCGGCCCCACGAGCAGTACTTC. The V call is TRBV24-1, the J call TRBJ2-7; D remains unclear. Germline CDR1 and CDR2: KGHDR and SFDVKD. The CDR3 contains 12 residues. V was cut by 7 bases and J by 5 bases, with 11 bases left in between.

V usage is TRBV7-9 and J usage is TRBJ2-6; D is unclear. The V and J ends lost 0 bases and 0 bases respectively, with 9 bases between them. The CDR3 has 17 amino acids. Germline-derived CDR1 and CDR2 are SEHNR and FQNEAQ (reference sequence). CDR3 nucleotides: TGTGCCAGCAGCTTAGCGCGACCCCGCTCTGGGGCCAACGTCCTGACTTTC. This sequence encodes CASSLARPRSGANVLTF.

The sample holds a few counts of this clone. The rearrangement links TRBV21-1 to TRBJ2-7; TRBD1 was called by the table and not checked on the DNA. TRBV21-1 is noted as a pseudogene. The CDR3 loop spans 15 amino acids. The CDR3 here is CASRTNRVLSYEQYF. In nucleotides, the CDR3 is TGTGCCAGCAGAACTAACAGGGTCCTCTCCTACGAGCAGTACTTC.